The rows below give T cell receptor beta chains drawn from one sample of a study of cytomegalovirus exposure and HLA in healthy donors. Produced via immunoSEQ multiplex PCR; TCRdb's table is partial and in-frame only. The data contain 60,000 or so clones, about 92% of them seen just once; the ten biggest clones take up 1% to 1.5%. The sequenced sample consisted of PBMCs. The receptors were gathered from a woman between 18 and 29 years old in good health and CMV-seronegative. CDR3s include the opening cysteine and the closing phenylalanine or tryptophan. D genes are given only for firm matches. Part of the rows lack a size; the others show once, few, many or a class for expanded clones.

TGTGCCAGCAGCCCGAGGGGGGGAGAGAACACTGAAGCTTTCTTT,CASSPRGGENTEAFF,-,-,TRBV7-3,TRBJ1-1,15
TGTGCCAGCAGTGAGGGCTCTAACTATGGCTACACCTTC,CASSEGSNYGYTF,-,-,TRBV6-4,TRBJ1-2,13
TGTGCCAGCAGTTTATATAGCGGGAGTAGGTCTGACGAGCAGTACTTC,CASSLYSGSRSDEQYF,TRBD2,-,TRBV28,TRBJ2-7,16
TGTGCCAGCAGTCCTTACTATACAGGGTCCTCTCACAATGAGCAGTTCTTC,CASSPYYTGSSHNEQFF,-,-,TRBV27,TRBJ2-1,17
TGTGCCAGCGCAGCGGGGAGCTCCTACAATGAGCAGTTCTTC,CASAAGSSYNEQFF,TRBD2,-,TRBV4-2,TRBJ2-1,14
TGTGCCATCAGTGATCAGGGGAAGAACTATGGCTACACCTTC,CAISDQGKNYGYTF,-,-,TRBV10-3,TRBJ1-2,14
TGTGCCAGCAGAACTAGCGGGGAGGCTAGGAATGAGCAGTTCTTC,CASRTSGEARNEQFF,TRBD2,-,TRBV27,TRBJ2-1,15
TGTGCCAGTAGTATAGATCTCCAGGCTTGGGCTTTCTTT,CASSIDLQAWAFF,-,once,TRBV19,TRBJ1-1,13
TGTGCCAGCAGTTTGGGGGCAGGTCTTCATCAGCCCCAGCATTTT,CASSLGAGLHQPQHF,-,once,TRBV28,TRBJ1-5,15
TGCAGCGTTTTCGTCGTCCAGGGGAACGAACTGTTTTTT,CSVFVVQGNELFF,-,-,TRBV29-1,TRBJ1-4,13
TGTGCCAGCAGTTACGGGCAGGAGACCCAGTACTTC,CASSYGQETQYF,-,-,TRBV6-6,TRBJ2-5,12
TGTGCCAGCAGCGTATCCACGGGGGGATACAATGAGCAGTTCTTC,CASSVSTGGYNEQFF,TRBD2,-,TRBV9,TRBJ2-1,15
TGTGCCAGCAGAGCGCGGGGGCCTCCTCATGGCTACACCTTC,CASRARGPPHGYTF,-,-,TRBV6-6,TRBJ1-2,14
TGTGCCAGCAGCCGAGAATACGAGCAGTACTTC,CASSREYEQYF,-,-,TRBV7-2,TRBJ2-7,11
TGTGCCAGCAGTTTAGGGGCAGGGCTGAACGAGCAGTACTTC,CASSLGAGLNEQYF,-,-,TRBV28,TRBJ2-7,14
TGTGCCTGGAGTTCCCCGGATGAAAAACTGTTTTTT,CAWSSPDEKLFF,-,-,TRBV30,TRBJ1-4,12
TGTGCCAGCAGTGAAGTCTTGGCAGGGGGTCGGGATACGCAGTATTTT,CASSEVLAGGRDTQYF,TRBD1,-,TRBV2,TRBJ2-3,16
TGTGCCAGCAGTGAATTTAAGGGGGGGACAGGGAGAGAGACCCAGTACTTC,CASSEFKGGTGRETQYF,TRBD1,-,TRBV25-1,TRBJ2-5,17
TGTGCCAGCAGCCCGACCCGACTAGCGGGCTACAATGAGCAGTTCTTC,CASSPTRLAGYNEQFF,TRBD2,-,TRBV7-2,TRBJ2-1,16
TGTGCCAGCAGATCCAGGGGCTTTACCTACGAGCAGTACTTC,CASRSRGFTYEQYF,-,-,TRBV27,TRBJ2-7,14
TGTGCCAGCAGCTCGAACAAGGACATCGCTGGCTACACCTTC,CASSSNKDIAGYTF,-,-,TRBV5-4,TRBJ1-2,14
TGTGCCAGCAGTGAATTCGGACACACGGGCGCTGAAGCTTTCTTT,CASSEFGHTGAEAFF,-,-,TRBV2,TRBJ1-1,15
TGTGCCAGCAGTGAAAAAGCGGGGGGGCCAGATACGCAGTATTTT,CASSEKAGGPDTQYF,TRBD2,-,TRBV6-1,TRBJ2-3,15
TGTGCCAGCAGTGAGCAAGCCTCTTCCCAAGAGACCCAGTACTTC,CASSEQASSQETQYF,-,-,TRBV5-4,TRBJ2-5,15
TGCAGTGCTAGAACCCTTCAGGGCTACACCTTC,CSARTLQGYTF,-,few,TRBV20-1,TRBJ1-2,11
TGCGCCAGCAGCCAAGGTCAAAGGCAGGCCCACCATGGCTACACCTTC,CASSQGQRQAHHGYTF,-,-,TRBV4-3,TRBJ1-2,16
TGTGCCAGCAGTTTACGGTCACAGGTTCCCTCCTACGAGCAGTACTTC,CASSLRSQVPSYEQYF,-,-,TRBV27,TRBJ2-7,16